This T cell receptor beta chain was captured in a study of blood T cell repertoires in COVID-19. About the research overall: COVID-19 samples collected from the United States, Italy and Spain covered acute and convalescent phases. PBMCs, B-cell-depleted T cells, or T cells were the source of the cDNA or gDNA that made up the material.

Per the authors' pipeline: Cell counts per sample came from amplifying reference gene primers. Generated by immunoSEQ multiplex PCR, the TCRdb table keeps only in-frame clones and is missing some. V and J calls and clone size are those listed in that table; D and trimming were worked out from the DNA. The sample shows more than 95,000 clones, roughly nine tenths of them seen only once. The ends lost 5 bases at V and 2 bases at J; junction bases unmatched: 6. The CDR3 totals 15 residues. CDR1 is SGHTA, CDR2 FQGNSA, per germline. Sample: peripheral blood. The J gene is TRBJ2-7, the V gene TRBV7-2, with 10 bases aligning to TRBD1. The sequence came from a man aged 70 or older who had recovered from COVID-19. The CDR3 loop reads CASSLDRGLTYEQYF. CDR3 DNA: TGTGCCAGCAGCCTCGACAGGGGGCTAACCTACGAGCAGTACTTC.